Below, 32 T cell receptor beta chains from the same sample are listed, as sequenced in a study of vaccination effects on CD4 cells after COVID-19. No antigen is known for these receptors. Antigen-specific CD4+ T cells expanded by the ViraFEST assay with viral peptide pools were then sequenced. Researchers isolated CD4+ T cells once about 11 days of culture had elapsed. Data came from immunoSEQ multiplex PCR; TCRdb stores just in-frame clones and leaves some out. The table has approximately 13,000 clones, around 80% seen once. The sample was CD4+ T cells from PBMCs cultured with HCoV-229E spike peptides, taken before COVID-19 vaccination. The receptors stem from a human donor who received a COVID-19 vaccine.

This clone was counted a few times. The CDR3 loop is CSVEAGGGYTF. The DNA of the CDR3 is TGCAGCGTTGAAGCGGGTGGCGGCTACACCTTC. The J gene is TRBJ1-2, the V gene TRBV29-1; D is ambiguous. CDR3 length equals 11 residues. V was clipped by 1 base and J by 8 bases, with 8 bases between them. Germline assignment: CDR1 SQVTM and CDR2 ANQGSEA. The full variable domain, completed using reference TRBV29-1 and TRBJ1-2, is SAVISQKPSRDICQRGTSLTIQCQVDSQVTMMFWYRQQPGQSLTLIATANQGSEATYESGFVIDKFPISRPNLTFSTLTVSNMSPEDSSIYLCSVEAGGGYTFGSGTRLTVV.

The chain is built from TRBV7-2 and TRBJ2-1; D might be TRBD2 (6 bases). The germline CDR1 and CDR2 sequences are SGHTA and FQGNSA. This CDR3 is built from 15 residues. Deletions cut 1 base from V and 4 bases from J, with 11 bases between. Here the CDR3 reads CASSLDGEDYNEQFF. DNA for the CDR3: TGTGCCAGCAGCTTAGACGGGGAGGATTACAATGAGCAGTTCTTC.

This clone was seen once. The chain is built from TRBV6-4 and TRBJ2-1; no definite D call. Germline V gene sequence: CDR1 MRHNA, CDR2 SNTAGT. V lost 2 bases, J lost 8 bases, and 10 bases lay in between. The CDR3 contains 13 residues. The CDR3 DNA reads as TGTGCCAGCAGTGACGAAGTGGGCTATGAGCAGTTCTTC. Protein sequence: CASSDEVGYEQFF.

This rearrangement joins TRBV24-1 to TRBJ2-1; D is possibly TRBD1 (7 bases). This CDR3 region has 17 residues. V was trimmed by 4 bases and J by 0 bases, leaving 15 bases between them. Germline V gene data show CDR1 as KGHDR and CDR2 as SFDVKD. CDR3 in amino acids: CATSDAGGRYSYNEQFF. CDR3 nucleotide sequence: TGTGCCACCAGTGACGCAGGGGGGAGGTACTCCTACAATGAGCAGTTCTTC.

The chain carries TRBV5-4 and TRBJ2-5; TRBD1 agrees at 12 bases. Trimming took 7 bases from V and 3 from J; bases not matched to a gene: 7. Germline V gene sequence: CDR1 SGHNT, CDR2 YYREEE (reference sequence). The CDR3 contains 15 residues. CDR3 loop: CASRSGQGAEETQYF. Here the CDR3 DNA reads TGTGCCAGCCGCTCGGGACAGGGGGCGGAAGAGACCCAGTACTTC.

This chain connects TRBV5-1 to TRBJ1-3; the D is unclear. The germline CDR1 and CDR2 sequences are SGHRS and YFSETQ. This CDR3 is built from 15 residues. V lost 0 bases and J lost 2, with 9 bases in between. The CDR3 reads CASSLEGLAGNTIYF. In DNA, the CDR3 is TGCGCCAGCAGCTTGGAGGGCTTAGCTGGAAACACCATATATTTT. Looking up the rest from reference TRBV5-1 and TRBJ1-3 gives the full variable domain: KAGVTQTPRYLIKTRGQQVTLSCSPISGHRSVSWYQQTPGQGLQFLFEYFSETQRNKGNFPGRFSGRQFSNSRSEMNVSTLELGDSALYLCASSLEGLAGNTIYFGEGSWLTVV.

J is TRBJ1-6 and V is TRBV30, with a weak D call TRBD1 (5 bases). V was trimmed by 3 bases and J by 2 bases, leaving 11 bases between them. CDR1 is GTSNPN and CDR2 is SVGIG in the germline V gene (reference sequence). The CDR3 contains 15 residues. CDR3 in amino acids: CAWRAGGTYNSPLHF. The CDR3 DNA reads TGTGCCTGGAGGGCCGGGGGGACCTATAATTCACCCCTCCACTTT.

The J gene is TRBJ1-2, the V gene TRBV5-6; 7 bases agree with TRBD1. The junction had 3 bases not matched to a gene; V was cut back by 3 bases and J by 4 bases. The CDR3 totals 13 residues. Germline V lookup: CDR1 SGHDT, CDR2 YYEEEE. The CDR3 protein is CASSSAGGYGYTF. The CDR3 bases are TGTGCCAGCAGCTCGGCAGGGGGCTATGGCTACACCTTC. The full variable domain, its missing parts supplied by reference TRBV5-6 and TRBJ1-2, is DAGVTQSPTHLIKTRGQQVTLRCSPKSGHDTVSWYQQALGQGPQFIFQYYEEEERQRGNFPDRFSGHQFPNYSSELNVNALLLGDSALYLCASSSAGGYGYTFGSGTRLTVV.

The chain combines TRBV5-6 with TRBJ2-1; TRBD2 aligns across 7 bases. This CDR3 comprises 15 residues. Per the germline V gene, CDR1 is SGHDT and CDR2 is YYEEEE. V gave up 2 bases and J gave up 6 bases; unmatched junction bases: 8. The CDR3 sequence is CASSLRTRSFNEQFF. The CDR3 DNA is TGTGCCAGCAGCTTAAGGACTAGATCTTTCAATGAGCAGTTCTTC.

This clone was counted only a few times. The CDR3 protein is CASSFNPPGQGNTEAFF. The CDR3, as DNA: TGTGCCAGCAGCTTCAACCCCCCGGGACAGGGCAACACTGAAGCTTTCTTT. The chain has TRBV9 and TRBJ1-1; the match to TRBD1 covers 9 bases. J lost 2 bases, V lost 4 bases, and 12 bases had no gene match. CDR1 and CDR2 from the germline V gene are SGDLS and YYNGEE. The CDR3 covers 17 residues.

This CDR3 reads CATNHVTGELFF. For the CDR3, the DNA is TGTGCCACCAATCATGTAACCGGGGAGCTGTTTTTT. The rearrangement joins TRBV28 to TRBJ2-2; D gene unclear. The length of the CDR3 is 12 residues. V lost 10 bases, J lost 5 bases, and 11 bases lay in between. Germline assignment: CDR1 MDHEN and CDR2 SYDVKM. The full variable domain, with the rest looked up from reference TRBV28 and TRBJ2-2, is DVKVTQSSRYLVKRTGEKVFLECVQDMDHENMFWYRQDPGLGLRLIYFSYDVKMKEKGDIPEGYSVSREKKERFSLILESASTNQTSMYLCATNHVTGELFFGEGSRLTVL.

The CDR3 DNA sequence: TGTGCCAGCAGCGACAGGACAGGGTATGGCTACACCTTC. Translation gives CASSDRTGYGYTF. The chain combines TRBV9 with TRBJ1-2, with 8 nucleotides matching TRBD1. The J segment lost 5 bases and the V segment lost 3 bases, leaving 3 bases of the junction unmatched. The CDR3 contains 13 residues. Germline-derived CDR1 and CDR2 are SGDLS and YYNGEE.

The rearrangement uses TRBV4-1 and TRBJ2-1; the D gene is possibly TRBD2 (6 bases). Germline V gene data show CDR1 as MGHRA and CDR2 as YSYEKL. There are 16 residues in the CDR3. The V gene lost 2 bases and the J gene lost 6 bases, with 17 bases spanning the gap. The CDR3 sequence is CASSQPTSGTFNEQFF. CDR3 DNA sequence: TGCGCCAGCAGCCAACCAACCTCCGGGACTTTCAATGAGCAGTTCTTC.

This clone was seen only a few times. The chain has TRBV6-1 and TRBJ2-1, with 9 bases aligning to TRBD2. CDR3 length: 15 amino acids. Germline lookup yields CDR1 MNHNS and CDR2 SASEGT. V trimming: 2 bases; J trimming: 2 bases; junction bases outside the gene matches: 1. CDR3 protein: CASSELAGPYNEQFF. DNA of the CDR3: TGTGCCAGCAGTGAACTAGCGGGGCCCTACAATGAGCAGTTCTTC.

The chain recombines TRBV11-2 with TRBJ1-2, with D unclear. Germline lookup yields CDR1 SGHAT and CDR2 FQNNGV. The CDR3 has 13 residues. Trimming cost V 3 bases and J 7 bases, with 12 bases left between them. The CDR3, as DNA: TGTGCCAGCAGCTTCAACCCCCGGGCTGGCTACACCTTC. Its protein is CASSFNPRAGYTF.

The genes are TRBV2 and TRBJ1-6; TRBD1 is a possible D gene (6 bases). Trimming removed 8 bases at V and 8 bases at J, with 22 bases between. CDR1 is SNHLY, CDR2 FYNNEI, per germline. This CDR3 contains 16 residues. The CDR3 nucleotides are TGTGCCAGCTACTATTCTGCAGACAGGTTCGATTCACCCCTCCACTTT. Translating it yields CASYYSADRFDSPLHF. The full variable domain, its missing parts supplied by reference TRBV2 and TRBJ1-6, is EPEVTQTPSHQVTQMGQEVILRCVPISNHLYFYWYRQILGQKVEFLVSFYNNEISEKSEIFDDQFSVERPDGSNFTLKIRSTKLEDSAMYFCASYYSADRFDSPLHFGNGTRLTVT.

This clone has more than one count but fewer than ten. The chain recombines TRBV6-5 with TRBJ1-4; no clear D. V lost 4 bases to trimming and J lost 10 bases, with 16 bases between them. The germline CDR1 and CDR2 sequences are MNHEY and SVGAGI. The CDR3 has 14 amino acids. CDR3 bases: TGTGCCAGCAGTTTGGGTCCTAAAGGAGGAAAACTGTTTTTT. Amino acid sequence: CASSLGPKGGKLFF.

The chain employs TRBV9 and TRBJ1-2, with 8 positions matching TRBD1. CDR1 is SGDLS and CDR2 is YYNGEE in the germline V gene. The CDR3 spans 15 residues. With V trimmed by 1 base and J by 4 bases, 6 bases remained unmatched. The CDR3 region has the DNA TGTGCCAGCAGCGTACAATCGGGACAGGCCTATGGCTACACCTTC. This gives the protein CASSVQSGQAYGYTF.

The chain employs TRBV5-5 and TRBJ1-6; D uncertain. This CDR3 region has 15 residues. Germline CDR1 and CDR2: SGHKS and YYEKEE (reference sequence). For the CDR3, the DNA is TGTGCAGCAGTGACCTGCGGGCCCGATTTTCAACCCCTCCACTTT. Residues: CAAVTCGPDFQPLHF. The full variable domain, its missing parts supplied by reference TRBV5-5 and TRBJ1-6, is DAGVTQSPTHLIKTRGQQVTLRCSPISGHKSVSWYQQVLGQGPQFIFQYYEKEERGRGNFPDRFSARQFPNYSSELNVNALLLGDSALYLCAAVTCGPDFQPLHFGNGTRLTVT.

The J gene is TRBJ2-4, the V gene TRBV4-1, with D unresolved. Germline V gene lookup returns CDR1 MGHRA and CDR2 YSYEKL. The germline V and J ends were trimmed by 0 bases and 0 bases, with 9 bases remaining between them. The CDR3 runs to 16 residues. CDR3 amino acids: CASSQDGDLAKNIQYF. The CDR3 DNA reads TGCGCCAGCAGCCAAGATGGCGATCTAGCCAAAAACATTCAGTACTTC.

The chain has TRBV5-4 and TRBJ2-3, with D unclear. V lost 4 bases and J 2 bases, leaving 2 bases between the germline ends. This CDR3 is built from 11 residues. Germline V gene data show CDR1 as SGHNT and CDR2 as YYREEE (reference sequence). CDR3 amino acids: CASSITDTQYF. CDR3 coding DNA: TGTGCCAGCAGCATCACAGATACGCAGTATTTT.

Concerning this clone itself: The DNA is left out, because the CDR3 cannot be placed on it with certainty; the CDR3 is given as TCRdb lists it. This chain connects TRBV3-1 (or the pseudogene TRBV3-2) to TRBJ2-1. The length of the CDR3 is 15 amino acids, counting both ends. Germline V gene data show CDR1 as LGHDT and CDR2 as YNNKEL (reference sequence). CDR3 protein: CASSQGFGSGDEQFF.

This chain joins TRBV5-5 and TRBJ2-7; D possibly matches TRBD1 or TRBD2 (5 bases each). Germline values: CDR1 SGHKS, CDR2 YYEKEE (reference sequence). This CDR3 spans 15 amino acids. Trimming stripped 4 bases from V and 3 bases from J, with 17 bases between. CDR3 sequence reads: CASSLGVGIFYEQYF. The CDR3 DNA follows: TGTGCCAGCAGCCTGGGGGTCGGTATCTTCTACGAGCAGTACTTC.

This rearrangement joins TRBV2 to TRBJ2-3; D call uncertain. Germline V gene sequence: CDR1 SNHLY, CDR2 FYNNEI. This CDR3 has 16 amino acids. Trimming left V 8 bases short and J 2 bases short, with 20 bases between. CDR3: CASLVERHIATDTQYF. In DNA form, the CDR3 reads TGTGCCAGCTTAGTTGAGCGTCATATTGCCACAGATACGCAGTATTTT.

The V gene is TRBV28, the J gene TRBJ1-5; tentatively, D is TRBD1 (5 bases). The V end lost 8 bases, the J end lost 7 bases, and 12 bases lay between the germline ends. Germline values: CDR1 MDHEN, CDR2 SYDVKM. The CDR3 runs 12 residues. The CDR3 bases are TGTGCCAGCCGCCGGGGGGAACAGCCCCAGCATTTT. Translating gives CASRRGEQPQHF.

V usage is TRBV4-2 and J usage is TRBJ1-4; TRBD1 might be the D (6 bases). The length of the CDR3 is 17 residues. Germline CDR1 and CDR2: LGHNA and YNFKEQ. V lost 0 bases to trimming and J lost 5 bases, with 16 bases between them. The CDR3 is CASSQDHRQGRNEKLFF. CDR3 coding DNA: TGTGCCAGCAGCCAAGATCATCGGCAGGGGAGGAATGAAAAACTGTTTTTT.

The DNA of the CDR3 is TGTGCCAGCAGCGTGGGACCGGGGAATAATTCACCCCTCCACTTT. Protein sequence: CASSVGPGNNSPLHF. The chain couples TRBV13 to TRBJ1-6; maybe TRBD1 (5 bases). V was shortened by 5 bases and J by 5 bases, with 13 bases between the two germline ends. CDR3 length: 15 amino acids. Germline V gene sequence: CDR1 PRHDT, CDR2 FYEKMQ (reference sequence).

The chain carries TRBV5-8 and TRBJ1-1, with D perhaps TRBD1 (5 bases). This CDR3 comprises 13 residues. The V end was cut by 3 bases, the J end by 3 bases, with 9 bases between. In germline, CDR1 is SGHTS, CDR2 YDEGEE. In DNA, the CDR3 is TGTGCCAGCAGCTCACAGGAATACACTGAAGCTTTCTTT. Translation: CASSSQEYTEAFF.

CDR3 sequence reads: CASSEAGLRNSPLHF. CDR3 in DNA: TGTGCCAGCAGTGAAGCGGGCCTGAGAAATTCACCCCTCCACTTT. The chain employs TRBV2 and TRBJ1-6; D ambiguous. The V gene's germline CDR1 is SNHLY and CDR2 FYNNEI. CDR3 length equals 15 residues. Trimming left V 0 bases short and J 7 bases short, with 10 bases between.

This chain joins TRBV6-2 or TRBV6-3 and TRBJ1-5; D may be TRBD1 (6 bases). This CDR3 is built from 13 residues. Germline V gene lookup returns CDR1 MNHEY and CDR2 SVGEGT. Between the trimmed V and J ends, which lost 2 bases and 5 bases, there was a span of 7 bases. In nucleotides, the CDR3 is TGTGCCAGCAGTTACAGGGGGGATCAGCCCCAGCATTTT. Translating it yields CASSYRGDQPQHF.

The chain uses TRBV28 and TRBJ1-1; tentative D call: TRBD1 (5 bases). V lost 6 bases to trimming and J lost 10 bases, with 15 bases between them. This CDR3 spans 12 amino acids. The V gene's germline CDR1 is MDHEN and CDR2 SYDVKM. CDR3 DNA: TGTGCCAGCAGGCCTACAGGAGGCCGAGCTTTCTTT. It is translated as CASRPTGGRAFF. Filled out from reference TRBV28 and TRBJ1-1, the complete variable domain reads DVKVTQSSRYLVKRTGEKVFLECVQDMDHENMFWYRQDPGLGLRLIYFSYDVKMKEKGDIPEGYSVSREKKERFSLILESASTNQTSMYLCASRPTGGRAFFGQGTRLTVV.

CDR3 bases: TGTGCCAGCTCACCCCCGGTAGCCTGGTACCAAGAGACCCAGTACTTC. This encodes CASSPPVAWYQETQYF. The chain employs TRBV18 and TRBJ2-5, with D unclear. There are 16 residues in the CDR3. Germline assignment: CDR1 KGHSH and CDR2 LQKENI. Deletions cut 3 bases from V and 0 bases from J, with 14 bases between.